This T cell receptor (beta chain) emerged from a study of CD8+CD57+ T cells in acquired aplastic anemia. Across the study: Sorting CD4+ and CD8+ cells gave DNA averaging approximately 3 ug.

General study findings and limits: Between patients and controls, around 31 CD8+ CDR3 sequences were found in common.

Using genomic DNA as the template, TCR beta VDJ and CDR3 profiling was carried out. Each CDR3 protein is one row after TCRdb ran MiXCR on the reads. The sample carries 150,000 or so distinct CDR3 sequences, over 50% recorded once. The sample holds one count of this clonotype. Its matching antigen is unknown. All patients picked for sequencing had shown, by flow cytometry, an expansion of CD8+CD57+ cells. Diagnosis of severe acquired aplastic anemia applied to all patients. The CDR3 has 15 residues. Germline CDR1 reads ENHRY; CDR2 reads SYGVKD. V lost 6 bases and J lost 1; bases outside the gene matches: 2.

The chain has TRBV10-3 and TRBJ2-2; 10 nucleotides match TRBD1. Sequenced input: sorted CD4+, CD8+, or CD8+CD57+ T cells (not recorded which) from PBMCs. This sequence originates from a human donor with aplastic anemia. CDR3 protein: CAISWDRGNTGELFF. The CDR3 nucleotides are TGTGCCATCAGCTGGGACAGGGGGAACACCGGGGAGCTGTTTTTT.